This TCR beta chain was captured in a study of T cells after yellow fever vaccination. On the study more broadly: SMART-Seq v4 Ultra Low Input served to prepare low-cell-number fractions.

TCRdb passed the 5' RACE reads through MiXCR, listing each CDR3 protein once. The sample consists of about 340,000 distinct CDR3 sequences, around 12% of them appearing once. This clonotype turned up a few times. The CDR3 is 14 amino acids. V was trimmed by 0 bases and J by 4 bases, leaving 12 bases between them. Germline V gene lookup returns CDR1 DFQATT and CDR2 SNEGSKA (reference sequence). The chain uses TRBV20-1 and TRBJ1-1, with unresolved D. The sequences come from CD4+ T cells sorted from PBMCs, collected 15 days after the yellow fever booster vaccination. The receptor was isolated from a man between 18 and 29 years old who received the YFV17D yellow fever vaccine. CDR3 loop: CSARDPARSTEAFF. The CDR3 nucleotides read TGCAGTGCTAGAGACCCGGCCAGGTCCACTGAAGCTTTCTTT.